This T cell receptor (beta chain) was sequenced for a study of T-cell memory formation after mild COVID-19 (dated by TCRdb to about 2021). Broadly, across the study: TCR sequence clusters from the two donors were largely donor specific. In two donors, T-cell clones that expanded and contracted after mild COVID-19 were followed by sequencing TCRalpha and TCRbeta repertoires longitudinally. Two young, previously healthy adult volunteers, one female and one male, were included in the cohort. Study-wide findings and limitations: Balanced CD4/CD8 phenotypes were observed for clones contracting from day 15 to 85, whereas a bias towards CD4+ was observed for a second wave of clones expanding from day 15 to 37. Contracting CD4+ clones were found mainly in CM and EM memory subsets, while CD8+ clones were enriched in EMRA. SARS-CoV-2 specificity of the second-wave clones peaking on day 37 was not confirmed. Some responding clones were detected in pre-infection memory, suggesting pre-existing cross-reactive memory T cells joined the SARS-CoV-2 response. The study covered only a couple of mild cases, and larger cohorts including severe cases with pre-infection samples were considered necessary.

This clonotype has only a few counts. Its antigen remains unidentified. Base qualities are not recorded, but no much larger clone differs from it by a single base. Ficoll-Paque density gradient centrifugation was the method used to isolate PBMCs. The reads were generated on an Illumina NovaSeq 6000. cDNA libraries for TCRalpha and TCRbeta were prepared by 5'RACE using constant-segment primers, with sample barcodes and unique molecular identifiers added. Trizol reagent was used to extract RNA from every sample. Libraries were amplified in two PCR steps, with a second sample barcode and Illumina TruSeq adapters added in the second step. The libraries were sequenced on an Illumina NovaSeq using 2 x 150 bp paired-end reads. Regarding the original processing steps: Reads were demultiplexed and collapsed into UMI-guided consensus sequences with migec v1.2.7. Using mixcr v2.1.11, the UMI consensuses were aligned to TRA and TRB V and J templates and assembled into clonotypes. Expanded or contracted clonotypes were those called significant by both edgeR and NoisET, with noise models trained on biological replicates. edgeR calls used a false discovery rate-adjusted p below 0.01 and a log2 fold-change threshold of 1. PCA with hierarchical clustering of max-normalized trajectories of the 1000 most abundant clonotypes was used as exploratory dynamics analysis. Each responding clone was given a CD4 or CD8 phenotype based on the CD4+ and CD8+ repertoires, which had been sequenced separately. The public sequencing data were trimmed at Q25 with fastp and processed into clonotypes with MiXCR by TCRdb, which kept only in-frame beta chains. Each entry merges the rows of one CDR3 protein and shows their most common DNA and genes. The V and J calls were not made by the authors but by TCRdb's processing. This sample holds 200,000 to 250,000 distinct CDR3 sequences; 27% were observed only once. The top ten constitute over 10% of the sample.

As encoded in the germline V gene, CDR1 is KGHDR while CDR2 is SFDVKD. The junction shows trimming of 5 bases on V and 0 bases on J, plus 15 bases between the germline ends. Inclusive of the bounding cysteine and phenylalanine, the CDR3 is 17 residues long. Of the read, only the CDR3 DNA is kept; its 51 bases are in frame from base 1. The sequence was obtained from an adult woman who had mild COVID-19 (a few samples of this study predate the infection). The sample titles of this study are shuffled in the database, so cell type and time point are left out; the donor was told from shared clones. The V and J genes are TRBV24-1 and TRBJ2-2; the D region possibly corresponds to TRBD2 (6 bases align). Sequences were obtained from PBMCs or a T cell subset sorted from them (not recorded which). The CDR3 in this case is CATSAPSGVTNTGELFF. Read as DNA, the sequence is TGTGCCACCAGTGCCCCCTCGGGGGTGACGAACACCGGGGAGCTGTTTTTT.